A single T cell receptor beta chain is shown here with its context. There is no known antigen for this receptor. No base quality information exists; no much larger clone differs at one position. The label giving this sample's time point can be read as: about 28 days (+/-7) after the second vaccine dose. Because spike-specific TCR depth and breadth did not differ between the two schedules, AZD1222 recipients who got a second dose at roughly 4 weeks were pooled with those who got a second dose at roughly 12 weeks. The vaccinee samples were drawn from two UK trials, COV001 and COV002, one of which was a single-blind randomized controlled phase 2/3 trial testing AZD1222 (ChAdOx1 nCoV-19) in healthy adults. For TCRbeta chain sequencing, PBMC samples from trial participants were taken at day 0 and at day 28 after the second dose. The CDR3 regions of human TCRbeta chains were analyzed by immunosequencing. The original methods were these. Repertoire TCRs were checked for matches against a reference library of SARS-CoV-2-specific TCRs that had been generated using the MIRA antigen-specificity platform. Breadth was defined as the fraction of unique TCRs that were SARS-CoV-2-associated. Depth was defined as the fraction of total T cells that were SARS-CoV-2-associated. Using the MIRA data, each spike-specific TCR was assigned both to the spike region to which the TCR was reactive and to a CD4 or CD8 class. Log10-transformed breadth and depth values were compared by one-way ANOVA with Sidak's multiple comparisons tests. The table was pulled from immuneACCESS by TCRdb, which kept in-frame rearrangements only. Such tables lose some clones; where checked, under half of the loss comes from unresolved V genes, and the rest has no known cause. V, J and clone size are those of that table, while D and trimming were read from the DNA. This sample comprises roughly 120,000 clones, roughly 90% of them detected only once. About 7.7% of the sample is taken by the ten largest.

This sample stems from a study of T cell responses to AZD1222 COVID-19 vaccine (dated by TCRdb to about 2021). About the full investigation: TCR sequencing covered 233 trial participants: 207 given two doses of AZD1222 and 26 given two doses of MenACWY control vaccine. Enrollment into the trials was organized by age into subgroups of 18-55, 56-69 and 70-plus years, and those subgroups contained roughly 160, 29 and 62 TCR-sequenced participants, respectively. Study-wide findings and limitations: Vaccine-associated CD4 TCRs spanned the whole spike protein, with dominant responses in regions 160-218 and 743-854. Participants were mostly white British and included more females than males, and it was suggested by the authors that clonal diversity may have been underestimated. The 56-69-year group was small, and its depth increase did not reach significance, likely because of low power. Nearly half of unique spike-specific TCRs reportedly recognized epitopes outside regions mutated in the B.1.351 and B.1.1.7 variants. Spike-specific TCR breadth and depth rose significantly after two AZD1222 doses compared with day 0 and with MenACWY recipients. No day 14 peak-response samples were available, so repertoires were characterized only after the peak T cell response. Conclusions about previously exposed vaccinees were limited because only six AZD1222 recipients were SARS-CoV-2 seropositive at baseline.

CDR1 SGHNT and CDR2 YYREEE are derived from the germline V gene (reference sequence). The CDR3 covers 15 residues, taking in both the cysteine and the phenylalanine. Just CDR3 DNA is preserved here, 45 bases in frame from base 1. V loses 5 bases at its end and J loses 5 bases; junction bases beyond the gene matches: 9. The V and J segments used are TRBV5-4 and TRBJ1-4, and TRBD1 aligns with 7 junction nucleotides. Sequenced material: peripheral blood, taken 28 days after the second AZD1222 dose. The origin of this receptor is an adult who received the AZD1222 COVID-19 vaccine. Here the CDR3 is given as CASRPGDSRNEKLFF. The DNA reads as follows: TGTGCCAGCAGGCCGGGGGACAGCCGAAATGAAAAACTGTTTTTT. The CDR3, completed at both ends by the reference TRBV5-4 and TRBJ1-4 genes, gives the full variable domain ETGVTQSPTHLIKTRGQQVTLRCSSQSGHNTVSWYQQALGQGPQFIFQYYREEENGRGNFPPRFSGLQFPNYSSELNVNALELDDSALYLCASRPGDSRNEKLFFGSGTQLSVL.